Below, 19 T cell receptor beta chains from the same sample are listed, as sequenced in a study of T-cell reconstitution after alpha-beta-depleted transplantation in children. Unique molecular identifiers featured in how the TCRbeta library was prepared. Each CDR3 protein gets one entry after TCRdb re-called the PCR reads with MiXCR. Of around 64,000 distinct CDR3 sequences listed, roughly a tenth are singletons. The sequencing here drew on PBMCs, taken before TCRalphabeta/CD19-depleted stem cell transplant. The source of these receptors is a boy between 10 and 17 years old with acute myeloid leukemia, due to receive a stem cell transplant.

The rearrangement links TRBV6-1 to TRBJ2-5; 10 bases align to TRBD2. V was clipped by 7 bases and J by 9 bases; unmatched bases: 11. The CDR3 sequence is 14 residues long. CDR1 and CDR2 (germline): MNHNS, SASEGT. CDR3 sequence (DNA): TGTGCCAGCAAGGCTAGCGGGGGACCCGGGGCCCAGTACTTC. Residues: CASKASGGPGAQYF.

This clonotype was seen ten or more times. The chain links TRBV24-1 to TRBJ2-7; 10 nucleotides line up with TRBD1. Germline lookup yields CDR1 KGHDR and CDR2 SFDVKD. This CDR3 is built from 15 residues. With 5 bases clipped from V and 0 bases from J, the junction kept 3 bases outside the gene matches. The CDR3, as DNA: TGTGCCACCAGTGTCTGGACAGGGGGCTCCTACGAGCAGTACTTC. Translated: CATSVWTGGSYEQYF.

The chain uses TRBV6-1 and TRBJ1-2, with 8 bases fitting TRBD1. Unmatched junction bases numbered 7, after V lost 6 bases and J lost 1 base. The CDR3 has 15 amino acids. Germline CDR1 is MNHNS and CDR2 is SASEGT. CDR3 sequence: CASSQGQGSNYGYTF. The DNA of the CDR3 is TGTGCCAGCAGCCAAGGACAGGGTAGTAACTATGGCTACACCTTC.

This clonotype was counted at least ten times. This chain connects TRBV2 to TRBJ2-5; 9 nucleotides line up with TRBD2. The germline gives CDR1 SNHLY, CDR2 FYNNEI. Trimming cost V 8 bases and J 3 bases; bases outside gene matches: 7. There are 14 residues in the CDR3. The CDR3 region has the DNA TGTGCCAGCTACCGGCTAGCGGGGAAAGAGACCCAGTACTTC. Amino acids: CASYRLAGKETQYF. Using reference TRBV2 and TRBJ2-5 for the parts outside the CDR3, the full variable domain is EPEVTQTPSHQVTQMGQEVILRCVPISNHLYFYWYRQILGQKVEFLVSFYNNEISEKSEIFDDQFSVERPDGSNFTLKIRSTKLEDSAMYFCASYRLAGKETQYFGPGTRLLVL.

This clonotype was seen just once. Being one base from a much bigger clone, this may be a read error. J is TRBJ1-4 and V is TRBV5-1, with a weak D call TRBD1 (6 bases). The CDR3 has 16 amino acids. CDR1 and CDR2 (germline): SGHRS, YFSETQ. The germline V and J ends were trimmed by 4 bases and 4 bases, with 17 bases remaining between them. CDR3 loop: CASSLTATGHNEKLFF. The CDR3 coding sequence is TGCGCCAGCAGCCTGACCGCGACAGGACATAATGAAAAACTGTTTTTT.

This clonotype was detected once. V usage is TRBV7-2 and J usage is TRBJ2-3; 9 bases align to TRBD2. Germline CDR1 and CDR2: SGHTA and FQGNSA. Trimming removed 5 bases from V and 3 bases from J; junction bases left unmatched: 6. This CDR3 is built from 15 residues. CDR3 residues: CASSNSGSKTDTQYF. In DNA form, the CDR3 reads TGTGCCAGCAGCAATAGCGGGAGTAAAACAGATACGCAGTATTTT.

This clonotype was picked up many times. In nucleotides, the CDR3 is TGTGCCAGCAGCTTGGTGACAGGGCGCTATGGCTACACCTTC. Protein product: CASSLVTGRYGYTF. V and J are TRBV5-4 and TRBJ1-2; 7 bases are a match to TRBD1. The CDR3 contains 14 residues. Germline values: CDR1 SGHNT, CDR2 YYREEE (reference sequence). With 0 bases clipped from V and 4 bases from J, the junction kept 3 bases outside the gene matches.

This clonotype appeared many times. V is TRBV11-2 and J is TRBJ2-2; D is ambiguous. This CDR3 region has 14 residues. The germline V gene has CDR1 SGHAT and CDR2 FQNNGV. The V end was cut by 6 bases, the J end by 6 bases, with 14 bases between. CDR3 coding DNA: TGTGCCAGCAGGCCCCCTAGGGTTCCCGGGGAGCTGTTTTTT. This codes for CASRPPRVPGELFF.

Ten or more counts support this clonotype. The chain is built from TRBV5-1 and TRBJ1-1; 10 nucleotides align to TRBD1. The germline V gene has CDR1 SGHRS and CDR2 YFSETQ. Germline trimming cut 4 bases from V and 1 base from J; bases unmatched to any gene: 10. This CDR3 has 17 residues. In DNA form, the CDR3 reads TGCGCCAGCAGCCCCCCGACAGGGGGCATGGGGAACACTGAAGCTTTCTTT. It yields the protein CASSPPTGGMGNTEAFF.

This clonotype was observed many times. The CDR3 is CASSLKRQETQYF. CDR3 nucleotides: TGCGCCAGCAGCTTGAAACGGCAAGAGACCCAGTACTTC. The rearrangement uses TRBV5-1 and TRBJ2-5; no reliable D call. This CDR3 contains 13 residues. V lost 1 base and J lost 2, with 6 bases in between. In germline, CDR1 is SGHRS, CDR2 YFSETQ.

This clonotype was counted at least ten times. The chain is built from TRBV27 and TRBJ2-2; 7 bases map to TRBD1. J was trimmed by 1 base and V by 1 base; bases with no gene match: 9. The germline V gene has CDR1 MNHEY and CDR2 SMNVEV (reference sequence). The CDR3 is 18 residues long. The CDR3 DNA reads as TGTGCCAGCAGTTTATTTGTTTCCTGGACAGGGAACACCGGGGAGCTGTTTTTT. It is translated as CASSLFVSWTGNTGELFF.

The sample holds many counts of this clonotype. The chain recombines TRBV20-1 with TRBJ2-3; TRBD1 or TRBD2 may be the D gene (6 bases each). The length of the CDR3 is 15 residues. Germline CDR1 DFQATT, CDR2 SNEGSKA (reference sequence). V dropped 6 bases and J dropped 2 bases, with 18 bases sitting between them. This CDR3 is CSATPLQGLTDTQYF. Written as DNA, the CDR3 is TGCAGTGCCACCCCCCTACAGGGACTCACAGATACGCAGTATTTT.

The CDR3 DNA is TGCAGCGGCCGACAGATGCCCTACAATGAGCAGTTCTTC. This sequence encodes CSGRQMPYNEQFF. This chain connects TRBV29-1 to TRBJ2-1, with a weak D call TRBD1 (5 bases). The germline CDR1 and CDR2 sequences are SQVTM and ANQGSEA. With 7 bases removed from V and 2 bases from J, the gap between germline ends came to 12 bases. This CDR3 contains 13 residues.

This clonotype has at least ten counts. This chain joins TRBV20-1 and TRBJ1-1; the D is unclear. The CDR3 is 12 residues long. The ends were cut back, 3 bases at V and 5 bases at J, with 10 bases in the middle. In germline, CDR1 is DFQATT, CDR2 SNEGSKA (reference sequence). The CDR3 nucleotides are TGCAGTGCTAGTCGGCGGGCTACTGAAGCTTTCTTT. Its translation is CSASRRATEAFF.

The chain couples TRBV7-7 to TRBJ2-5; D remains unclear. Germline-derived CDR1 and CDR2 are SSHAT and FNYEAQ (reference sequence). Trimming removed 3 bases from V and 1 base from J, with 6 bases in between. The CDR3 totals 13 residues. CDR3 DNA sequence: TGTGCCAGCAGCTTTCAGCGCCAAGAGACCCAGTACTTC. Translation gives CASSFQRQETQYF.

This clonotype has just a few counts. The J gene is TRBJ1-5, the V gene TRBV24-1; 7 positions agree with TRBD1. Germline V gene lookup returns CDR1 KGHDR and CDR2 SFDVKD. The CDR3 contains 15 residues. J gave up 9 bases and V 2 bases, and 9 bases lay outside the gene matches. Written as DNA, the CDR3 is TGTGCCACCAGTGATTCTTCCAGGGGGGTGAGGCCCCAGCATTTT. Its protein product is CATSDSSRGVRPQHF.

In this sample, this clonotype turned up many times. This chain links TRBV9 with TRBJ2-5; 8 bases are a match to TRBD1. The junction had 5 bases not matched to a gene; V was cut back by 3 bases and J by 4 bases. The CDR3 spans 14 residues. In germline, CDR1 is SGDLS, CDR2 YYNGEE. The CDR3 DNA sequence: TGTGCCAGCAGCGACCGGACAGGGAGAGAGACCCAGTACTTC. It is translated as CASSDRTGRETQYF.

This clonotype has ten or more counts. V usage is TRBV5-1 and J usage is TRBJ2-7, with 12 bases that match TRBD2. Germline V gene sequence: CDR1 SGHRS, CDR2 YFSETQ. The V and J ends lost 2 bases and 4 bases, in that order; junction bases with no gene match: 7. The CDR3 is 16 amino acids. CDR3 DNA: TGCGCCAGCAGCTTACCCGGGACTAGCGGGCCGTACGAGCAGTACTTC. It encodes CASSLPGTSGPYEQYF.

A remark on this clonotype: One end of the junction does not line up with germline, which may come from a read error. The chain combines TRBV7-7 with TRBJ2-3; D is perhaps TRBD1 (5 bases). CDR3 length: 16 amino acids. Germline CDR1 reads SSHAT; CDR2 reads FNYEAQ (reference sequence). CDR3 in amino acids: CASSPLVRVQTDTQYF. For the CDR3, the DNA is TGTGCTAGCAGCCCCCTCGTCAGGGTACAGACAGATACGCAGTATTTT.